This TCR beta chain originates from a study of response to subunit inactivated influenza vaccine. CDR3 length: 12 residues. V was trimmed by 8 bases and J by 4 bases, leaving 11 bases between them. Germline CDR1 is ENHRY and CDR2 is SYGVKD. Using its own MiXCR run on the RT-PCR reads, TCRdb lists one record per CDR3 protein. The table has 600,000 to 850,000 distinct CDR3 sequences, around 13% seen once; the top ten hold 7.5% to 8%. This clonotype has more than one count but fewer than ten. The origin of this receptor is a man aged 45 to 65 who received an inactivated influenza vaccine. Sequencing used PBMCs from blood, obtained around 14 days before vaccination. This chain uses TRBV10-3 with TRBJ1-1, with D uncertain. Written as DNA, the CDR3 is TGTGCCATCTCCAACTCAGGCACTGAAGCTTTCTTT. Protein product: CAISNSGTEAFF.